The 9 T cell receptor beta chains below were found in one sample sequenced in a study of blood T cell repertoires in COVID-19. The assay was immunoSEQ multiplex PCR, and TCRdb's table has in-frame clones only and misses some. The sample consists of roughly 330,000 clones, 70% to 90% of them appearing once. The sequencing input was peripheral blood. These receptors all come from a man between 18 and 29 years old who had recovered from COVID-19.

The J gene is TRBJ2-7, the V gene TRBV6-6; 7 positions agree with TRBD1. Per the germline V gene, CDR1 is MNHNY and CDR2 is SVGAGI (reference sequence). This CDR3 has 15 residues. Trimming cost V 6 bases and J 0 bases; bases outside gene matches: 8. CDR3 sequence reads: CASSGSGQNSYEQYF. The CDR3 nucleotides read TGTGCCAGCAGCGGGTCGGGACAGAACTCCTACGAGCAGTACTTC.

The chain employs TRBV6-5 and TRBJ1-1; D unresolved. Germline lookup yields CDR1 MNHEY and CDR2 SVGAGI. Trimming took 8 bases from V and 5 from J, leaving 15 bases between them. This CDR3 contains 13 residues. The CDR3 DNA is TGTGCCAGCCTCTCTGGGTCGGGGACTGAAGCTTTCTTT. Its protein is CASLSGSGTEAFF.

The chain employs TRBV25-1 and TRBJ2-7, with D uncertain. CDR1 MGHDK and CDR2 SYGVNS come from the germline V gene. With 6 bases removed from V and 0 bases from J, the gap between germline ends came to 12 bases. This CDR3 has 14 residues. CDR3 protein: CASSEITNSYEQYF. CDR3 in DNA: TGTGCCAGCAGCGAAATCACTAACTCCTACGAGCAGTACTTC.

This clone was picked up one time. The same CDR3 arises from other DNA sequences in this sample as well. The chain is built from TRBV4-3 and TRBJ1-1; perhaps TRBD1 as D (5 bases). The CDR3 loop spans 15 amino acids. The ends were cut back, 0 bases at V and 0 bases at J, with 8 bases in the middle. Germline lookup yields CDR1 LGHNA and CDR2 YSLEER. CDR3 nucleotides: TGCGCCAGCAGCCAAGAACAGGTGATGAACACTGAAGCTTTCTTT. Its protein is CASSQEQVMNTEAFF.

This clone was seen once. J is TRBJ1-3 and V is TRBV7-9, with D perhaps TRBD1 (6 bases). This CDR3 has 14 amino acids. Germline V gene lookup returns CDR1 SEHNR and CDR2 FQNEAQ (reference sequence). V was clipped by 10 bases and J by 1 base, with 14 bases between them. The DNA for the CDR3 is TGTGCCACGTGGACAGACTCGTCTGGAAACACCATATATTTT. Translating gives CATWTDSSGNTIYF.

This clone was counted once. The chain carries TRBV19 and TRBJ1-1, with D possibly being TRBD1 (5 bases). CDR1 and CDR2 (germline): LNHDA, SQIVND (reference sequence). V shed 10 bases and J shed 7 bases, with 13 bases lying between them. The length of the CDR3 is 11 residues. The CDR3 DNA is TGTGCCACAACCCCCGGACATGAAGCTTTCTTT. Its translation is CATTPGHEAFF. The full variable domain, its missing parts supplied by reference TRBV19 and TRBJ1-1, is DGGITQSPKYLFRKEGQNVTLSCEQNLNHDAMYWYRQDPGQGLRLIYYSQIVNDFQKGDIAEGYSVSREKKESFPLTVTSAQKNPTAFYLCATTPGHEAFFGQGTRLTVV.

The J gene is TRBJ2-7, the V gene TRBV6-2 or TRBV6-3; 7 bases fit TRBD1. V dropped 4 bases and J dropped 4; count of bases not matched to a gene: 1. The CDR3 loop spans 12 amino acids. The germline V gene encodes CDR1 MNHEY and CDR2 SVGEGT. The CDR3 here is CASSWDRYEQYF. CDR3 nucleotides: TGTGCCAGCAGTTGGGACAGATACGAGCAGTACTTC.

The chain recombines TRBV19 with TRBJ2-5; 12 nucleotides line up with TRBD2. This CDR3 comprises 17 residues. The J segment lost 2 bases and the V segment lost 4 bases, leaving 8 bases of the junction unmatched. CDR1 is LNHDA and CDR2 is SQIVND in the germline V gene (reference sequence). CDR3 nucleotide sequence: TGTGCCAGTAGTACCTACAGACTAGCGGGGGCTCAAGAGACCCAGTACTTC. The encoded protein is CASSTYRLAGAQETQYF.

The chain joins TRBV27 to TRBJ1-1; the match to TRBD1 covers 8 bases. V lost 5 bases to trimming and J lost 1 base; unmatched junction nucleotides: 6. The CDR3 totals 15 residues. The germline V gene has CDR1 MNHEY and CDR2 SMNVEV (reference sequence). The DNA of the CDR3 is TGTGCCAGCAGTCAGACGGACAGGGCGAACACTGAAGCTTTCTTT. Its translation: CASSQTDRANTEAFF.